One and the same sample provided the 9 T cell receptor beta chains below, sequenced in a study of T cell repertoires in cytomegalovirus infection. One entry per CDR3 protein results from TCRdb running MiXCR on the reads. The profile shows a few hundred thousand distinct CDR3 sequences, 40% of them singletons. The antigens of these receptors remain unknown. The sample consisted of cultured PBMCs, taken from culture after CMV antigen stimulation. These receptors were collected from a human donor in good health (CMV status not recorded). Some clones in this sample may be carry-over from other donors' samples.

The sample holds a few counts of this clonotype. This chain joins TRBV7-8 and TRBJ2-7, with a tentative D call TRBD2 (6 bases). Trimming cost V 1 base and J 4 bases, with 17 bases left between them. The CDR3 has 16 residues. Per the germline V gene, CDR1 is SGHVS and CDR2 is FQNEAQ. Here the CDR3 DNA reads TGTGCCAGCAGCTTAGGTTGGGTGGGGGGTCGATACGAGCAGTACTTC. Protein: CASSLGWVGGRYEQYF.

The V and J genes are TRBV7-2 and TRBJ2-3; no firm D call. Germline CDR1 and CDR2: SGHTA and FQGNSA. The CDR3 is 15 amino acids. The ends were cut back, 4 bases at V and 4 bases at J, with 15 bases in the middle. DNA of the CDR3: TGTGCCAGCAGCTCCCTGGACGCCCAGCCAGATACGCAGTATTTT. This sequence encodes CASSSLDAQPDTQYF.

This clonotype has only one observation. The chain uses TRBV19 and TRBJ2-3, with TRBD2 identical over 9 bases. The CDR3 is made up of 16 amino acids. Germline V CDR1 and CDR2: LNHDA, SQIVND (reference sequence). The J segment lost 6 bases and the V segment lost 1 base, leaving 8 bases of the junction unmatched. The CDR3: CASSIVGGLAVDTQYF. In nucleotides, the CDR3 is TGTGCCAGTAGTATAGTCGGGGGACTAGCTGTGGATACGCAGTATTTT. The full variable domain, completed using reference TRBV19 and TRBJ2-3, is DGGITQSPKYLFRKEGQNVTLSCEQNLNHDAMYWYRQDPGQGLRLIYYSQIVNDFQKGDIAEGYSVSREKKESFPLTVTSAQKNPTAFYLCASSIVGGLAVDTQYFGPGTRLTVL.

This chain links TRBV7-6 with TRBJ2-7; D is undetermined. V lost 0 bases and J lost 7, with 7 bases in between. The germline CDR1 and CDR2 sequences are SGHVS and FNYEAQ. This CDR3 region has 12 residues. The CDR3 spells CASSLASGEQYF. CDR3 nucleotide sequence: TGTGCCAGCAGCTTAGCTTCTGGAGAGCAGTACTTC.

There are many counts of this clonotype. The chain combines TRBV7-2 with TRBJ1-1; D unclear. V shed 3 bases and J shed 0 bases, with 11 bases lying between them. The CDR3 has 15 amino acids. Germline V lookup: CDR1 SGHTA, CDR2 FQGNSA. CDR3 amino acids: CASSFRTGMNTEAFF. In nucleotides, the CDR3 is TGTGCCAGCAGCTTCCGGACGGGAATGAACACTGAAGCTTTCTTT. The full variable domain, completed using reference TRBV7-2 and TRBJ1-1, is GAGVSQSPSNKVTEKGKDVELRCDPISGHTALYWYRQSLGQGLEFLIYFQGNSAPDKSGLPSDRFSAERTGGSVSTLTIQRTQQEDSAVYLCASSFRTGMNTEAFFGQGTRLTVV.

This clonotype was counted only a few times. This chain connects TRBV4-3 to TRBJ1-5; D may be TRBD1 (5 bases). CDR1 is LGHNA, CDR2 YSLEER, per germline. CDR3 length equals 14 residues. With 0 bases removed from V and 9 bases from J, the gap between germline ends came to 12 bases. CDR3 loop: CASSQDLRGGPQHF. CDR3 nucleotide sequence: TGCGCCAGCAGCCAAGATCTTCGGGGGGGGCCCCAGCATTTT.

This chain links TRBV12-5 with TRBJ1-2, with 10 bases aligning to TRBD1. Germline CDR1 and CDR2: LGHNT and FRNRAP. With 6 bases clipped from V and 7 bases from J, the junction kept 8 bases outside the gene matches. This CDR3 comprises 14 residues. The CDR3 DNA reads as TGTGCTAGTGGCCTGACCGGGACAGGGGCTGGCTACACCTTC. Translating it yields CASGLTGTGAGYTF.

The V and J genes are TRBV7-9 and TRBJ2-7, with D possibly matching TRBD1 (5 bases). Germline CDR1 is SEHNR and CDR2 is FQNEAQ (reference sequence). The CDR3 covers 15 residues. V gave up 4 bases and J gave up 3 bases, with 16 bases separating them. The CDR3: CASSSDTSAVYEQYF. The DNA for the CDR3 is TGTGCCAGCAGCTCGGACACTTCGGCAGTCTACGAGCAGTACTTC.

The chain couples TRBV7-8 to TRBJ2-7; 13 nucleotides match TRBD2. Per the germline V gene, CDR1 is SGHVS and CDR2 is FQNEAQ. The junction had 9 bases not matched to a gene; V was cut back by 6 bases and J by 7 bases. The CDR3 loop spans 15 amino acids. CDR3 amino acids: CASSPGLAGVREQYF. The CDR3 DNA follows: TGTGCCAGCAGTCCCGGACTAGCGGGAGTTCGAGAGCAGTACTTC.